This T cell receptor beta chain was documented in a study of blood T cell repertoires in COVID-19. The length of the CDR3 is 14 residues. Germline V gene data show CDR1 as KGHSH and CDR2 as LQKENI. Trimming removed 2 bases at V and 3 bases at J, with 9 bases between. The participants were between about 18 and 90 years old and came from 20 to 30 US areas. Participant-given clinical history determined each cohort assignment. Cohort 3 donors counted as recovered after two negative PCRs, clearance, or resolved symptoms. Under the authors' procedure: Amplification of reference gene primers was used by the study to estimate nucleated cell counts. TCRdb keeps only in-frame clones here, not all; method: immunoSEQ multiplex PCR. V, J and clone size are those of that table, while D and trimming were read from the DNA. The table has about 370,000 clones, more than 80% seen once; the top ten hold more than 0.8%.

What was sequenced was PBMCs or T cells enriched from blood (not recorded which). The chain is built from TRBV18 and TRBJ2-3, with D maybe TRBD1 (6 bases). This sequence originates from a man aged 18 to 35 who had recovered from COVID-19. The CDR3 DNA reads TGTGCCAGCTCACCAGGTAGGGGGACAGATACGCAGTATTTT. Translation gives CASSPGRGTDTQYF.